This entry features one T cell receptor (beta chain) sequence. Antigen specificity is unknown. One end of the junction does not line up with germline, which may come from a read error. The data were taken from a study of brain metastases from non-small cell lung cancer. Study-wide points: Paired brain metastases and primary tumors largely shared TCR repertoires.

Clones were read by immunoSEQ multiplex PCR, and TCRdb kept only the in-frame ones, dropping some. Here the sample spans fewer than 3,000 clones, roughly 82% being singletons. This CDR3 has 13 residues. Per germline, CDR1 MRHNA and CDR2 SNTAGT. The V gene is TRBV6-4, the J gene TRBJ1-1; D perhaps matches TRBD1 (5 bases). The sequenced material came from primary lung tumor tissue. The clonotype comes from a donor at least 40 years old with non-small cell lung cancer. CDR3 DNA sequence: TGTGCCAGCAGACACGACAGCAACACTAAAGCTTTCTTT. Amino acids: CASRHDSNTKAFF.